The entry below gives a single TCR beta chain sequence along with its context. The entry originates in a study of blood T cell repertoires in COVID-19. Study-level background: Spain, Italy and the United States supplied samples that represented acute and convalescent COVID-19.

The data were produced by immunoSEQ multiplex PCR, yet TCRdb's version contains in-frame clones alone and is incomplete. The profile shows about 70,000 clones, roughly 91% of them singletons. Trimming at V came to 4 bases and at J to 3 bases, leaving 5 bases not matched to a gene. Germline V lookup: CDR1 LGHDT, CDR2 YNNKEL (reference sequence). The CDR3 loop spans 16 amino acids. V is TRBV3-1 (or the pseudogene TRBV3-2) and J is TRBJ2-2, with 10 nucleotides matching TRBD2. Input material: peripheral blood. The receptor was derived from a woman aged 18-29 years with acute or convalescent COVID-19. CDR3 loop: CASSLRTSGYTGELFF. The CDR3 DNA sequence: TGTGCCAGCAGCCTGCGGACTAGCGGCTACACCGGGGAGCTGTTTTTT.